This T cell receptor beta chain appears in the sequencing data of a study of shared clonotypes between healthy human individuals. TCRdb keeps only in-frame clones here, not all; method: immunoSEQ multiplex PCR. The top ten clones hold around 0.12% of a sample with around 600,000 clones, 90% to 95% of them seen once. Broader study findings: Four donors shared roughly 5% of their naive CD4 clonotypes.

This clone was seen just once. Antigen: not known. The V end was cut by 6 bases, the J end by 1 base, with 15 bases between. From germline, CDR1 is MDHEN and CDR2 SYDVKM. CDR3 length: 15 residues. Positively selected for CCR7, the CD45RO-negative cells used as naive CD8 cells excluded terminally differentiated effector memory CD45RA+ cells. This TCR came from a woman aged 25 to 39 in good health. This chain connects TRBV28 to TRBJ1-1; D call uncertain. The sequenced sample consisted of naive CD8+ T cells sorted from blood. CDR3 bases: TGTGCCAGCAGGCGTCCTTACACACAGAACACTGAAGCTTTCTTT. This gives the protein CASRRPYTQNTEAFF.